This is a list of T cell receptor beta chains from one sample in a study of identical twins. TCRdb passed the 5' RACE reads through MiXCR, listing each CDR3 protein once. Of fewer than 900,000 distinct CDR3 sequences in the sample, roughly 20% were seen once. These data were likewise used in another study, on T cells expressing NK-cell markers.

The material sequenced was PBMCs. Source of these receptors: a woman younger than 35 in good health. Both conserved end residues are part of each CDR3. The D gene is left open where the match is weak. Part of the rows lack a size; the others show once, few, many or a class for expanded clones.

d_call,clone_size,v_call,j_call,cdr3_aa,cdr3_nt
TRBD1,many,TRBV5-1,TRBJ1-2,CASSPGGQGPDGYTF,TGCGCCAGCAGCCCGGGAGGACAGGGGCCCGATGGCTACACCTTC
.,.,TRBV20-1,TRBJ1-1,CSAPPLRETEAFF,TGCAGTGCCCCCCCACTACGGGAGACTGAAGCTTTCTTT
.,.,TRBV30,TRBJ2-1,CAWSVHREQFF,TGTGCCTGGAGTGTACATAGGGAGCAGTTCTTC
TRBD2,.,TRBV5-1,TRBJ2-5,CASSFGVAGGRETQYF,TGCGCCAGCAGCTTTGGAGTAGCGGGAGGGAGGGAGACCCAGTACTTC
.,.,TRBV12-3/TRBV12-4,TRBJ2-1,CASCPGGVNYNEQFF,TGTGCCAGCTGCCCCGGCGGGGTTAACTACAATGAGCAGTTCTTC
.,few,TRBV20-1,TRBJ2-5,CSARGLTREKETQYF,TGCAGTGCTAGAGGCCTGACTAGGGAGAAAGAGACCCAGTACTTC
TRBD2,.,TRBV7-8,TRBJ2-2,CASSLARVAGGFANTGELFF,TGTGCCAGCAGCTTAGCTCGGGTAGCGGGGGGGTTCGCGAACACCGGGGAGCTGTTTTTT
.,few,TRBV12-3/TRBV12-4,TRBJ1-3,CASSLTQISGNTIYF,TGTGCCAGCAGTTTAACGCAGATCTCTGGAAACACCATATATTTT
TRBD2,few,TRBV12-3/TRBV12-4,TRBJ2-1,CASRLQAWGGQFF,TGTGCCAGCAGGTTACAGGCTTGGGGGGGACAGTTCTTC
.,few,TRBV19,TRBJ2-7,CASSTLTGYEQYF,TGTGCCAGTAGTACCTTAACAGGGTACGAGCAGTACTTC
TRBD2,.,TRBV6-1,TRBJ2-2,CASSRLADNTGELFF,TGTGCCAGCAGTCGACTAGCAGATAACACCGGGGAGCTGTTTTTT
TRBD1,.,TRBV5-1,TRBJ2-7,CASSFNRDRVNEQYF,TGCGCCAGCAGCTTTAACCGGGACAGGGTCAACGAGCAGTACTTC
TRBD2,.,TRBV18,TRBJ2-1,CASSPQSWTSLGHEQFF,TGTGCCAGCTCACCACAGAGTTGGACTAGCCTCGGTCATGAGCAGTTCTTC
.,.,TRBV2,TRBJ2-7,CASRLTYEQYF,TGTGCCAGCAGGTTAACATACGAGCAGTACTTC
.,.,TRBV20-1,TRBJ1-1,CSATGRPMNTEAFF,TGCAGTGCTACCGGACGGCCTATGAACACTGAAGCTTTCTTT
.,few,TRBV12-3/TRBV12-4,TRBJ1-2,CASSTGPGGFGYTF,TGTGCCAGCAGTACAGGGCCCGGGGGCTTTGGCTACACCTTC
.,few,TRBV12-3/TRBV12-4,TRBJ1-2,CASSFGQLANYGYTF,TGTGCCAGCAGTTTCGGGCAGCTAGCTAACTATGGCTACACCTTC
TRBD2,.,TRBV6-8,TRBJ2-1,CPPGGGPRSYNEQFF,TGTCCCCCGGGGGGGGGTCCCCGCTCCTACAATGAGCAGTTCTTC
.,few,TRBV10-3,TRBJ1-2,CAISETQQHNYGYTF,TGTGCCATCAGTGAGACCCAACAACATAACTATGGCTACACCTTC
.,few,TRBV10-3,TRBJ2-5,CAISGDQETQYF,TGTGCCATCAGTGGCGATCAAGAGACCCAGTACTTC
.,.,TRBV12-5,TRBJ1-5,CASEGRHQPQHF,TGTGCTAGTGAAGGCAGGCACCAGCCCCAGCATTTT
TRBD2,many,TRBV15,TRBJ2-3,CATGTRSTDTQYF,TGTGCCACCGGGACTAGGTCCACAGATACGCAGTATTTT
.,.,TRBV20-1,TRBJ2-5,CSAILLSRVDQETQYF,TGCAGTGCTATCCTTTTAAGCAGGGTTGACCAAGAGACCCAGTACTTC
.,.,TRBV7-9,TRBJ1-1,CASSPPLRATEAFF,TGTGCCAGCAGCCCCCCCCTGAGGGCTACTGAAGCTTTCTTT
.,few,TRBV9,TRBJ1-4,CASSGPGPTNEKLFF,TGTGCCAGCAGCGGACCGGGTCCAACTAATGAAAAACTGTTTTTT
.,few,TRBV29-1,TRBJ2-2,CSVALTGELFF,TGCAGCGTCGCATTAACCGGGGAGCTGTTTTTT
TRBD1,many,TRBV29-1,TRBJ2-5,CSVTGGSQETQYF,TGCAGCGTTACAGGGGGATCACAAGAGACCCAGTACTTC
TRBD1,many,TRBV12-3/TRBV12-4,TRBJ2-4,CASSKGQGLKNIQYF,TGTGCCAGCAGCAAAGGACAGGGTCTAAAAAACATTCAGTACTTC
TRBD1,few,TRBV6-2/TRBV6-3,TRBJ1-5,CASSYSNRGTGQGGSNQPQHF,TGTGCCAGCAGTTACTCGAATAGGGGGACAGGACAAGGAGGAAGCAATCAGCCCCAGCATTTT
.,few,TRBV20-1,TRBJ1-1,CSARNSWGTEAFF,TGCAGTGCTAGAAACTCCTGGGGCACTGAAGCTTTCTTT
.,.,TRBV7-6,TRBJ2-1,CASSPRLNANNEQFF,TGTGCCAGCAGCCCACGACTCAACGCCAACAATGAGCAGTTCTTC
TRBD1,few,TRBV11-3,TRBJ1-6,CASRSTGTGHSPLHF,TGTGCCAGCAGATCCACCGGGACAGGGCATTCACCCCTCCACTTT
TRBD2,few,TRBV20-1,TRBJ2-1,CSAREGGENEQFF,TGCAGTGCTAGAGAGGGGGGGGAAAACGAGCAGTTCTTC
.,.,TRBV5-5,TRBJ2-2,CASSTPGGTGELFF,TGTGCCAGCAGCACTCCAGGGGGGACCGGGGAGCTGTTTTTT
.,few,TRBV6-1,TRBJ2-6,CASKWARTSGANVLTF,TGTGCCAGCAAATGGGCACGGACCTCTGGGGCCAACGTCCTGACTTTC
.,few,TRBV5-1,TRBJ1-1,CASSLQTGTEAFF,TGCGCCAGCAGCTTACAAACAGGGACTGAAGCTTTCTTT
.,.,TRBV11-2,TRBJ2-2,CASSLGLGAGELFF,TGTGCCAGCAGCCTCGGTCTTGGGGCCGGGGAGCTGTTTTTT
TRBD1,.,TRBV2,TRBJ1-6,CASSNPGQGYGDGASPLHF,TGTGCCAGCAGTAACCCGGGACAGGGGTACGGGGATGGGGCTTCACCCCTCCACTTT
TRBD1,.,TRBV20-1,TRBJ1-3,CSAGRGAGNTIYF,TGCAGTGCTGGCAGGGGGGCTGGAAACACCATATATTTT
.,many,TRBV20-1,TRBJ1-1,CSASPPGGWVNTEAFF,TGCAGTGCTAGCCCCCCCGGGGGGTGGGTGAACACTGAAGCTTTCTTT
.,.,TRBV7-2,TRBJ2-1,CASSLIRRNEQFF,TGTGCCAGCAGCTTGATCCGAAGGAATGAGCAGTTCTTC
TRBD2,few,TRBV27,TRBJ2-1,CASSFELAGYNEQFF,TGTGCCAGCAGTTTTGAGCTAGCGGGGTACAATGAGCAGTTCTTC
TRBD2,few,TRBV9,TRBJ2-3,CASSVPLRGEHTDTQYF,TGTGCCAGCAGCGTCCCCCTACGGGGGGAACACACAGATACGCAGTATTTT
TRBD2,.,TRBV6-1,TRBJ2-2,CASRGASGGALIGTGELFF,TGTGCCAGCCGCGGGGCTAGCGGGGGGGCCTTGATAGGCACCGGGGAGCTGTTTTTT
.,few,TRBV5-1,TRBJ2-6,CASSEGGTGYSGANVLTF,TGCGCCAGCAGCGAGGGGGGGACAGGCTATTCTGGGGCCAACGTCCTGACTTTC
.,.,TRBV20-1,TRBJ2-7,CSARGSTGRVQYF,TGCAGTGCTAGAGGGTCTACAGGGCGCGTGCAGTACTTC